This T cell receptor (beta chain) stems from a study of cytomegalovirus exposure and HLA in healthy donors. The CDR3 is 12 amino acids. Germline lookup yields CDR1 SGHRS and CDR2 YFSETQ. The PCR was carried out with 60 Vbeta primers and 13 Jbeta primers. The method was immunoSEQ multiplex PCR; TCRdb's version includes in-frame clones alone and lacks a portion of them. The repertoire holds fewer than 300,000 clones, more than 80% seen once, with 3.5% to 4% in the top ten. The rearrangement links TRBV5-1 to TRBJ2-5; TRBD1 matches 10 bases. The J call is uncertain, as TRBJ2-7 better fits the DNA end. The TCR comes from a man aged 40-55 years in good health and CMV-seropositive. Specimen: PBMCs. CDR3 bases: TGCGCCAGCAGGGACAGGGGGTACGAGCAGTACTTC. Encoded protein: CASRDRGYEQYF.